This T cell receptor (beta chain) was sequenced for a study of blood T cell repertoires in COVID-19. Turning to the study itself: T cells, B-cell-depleted T cells, or PBMCs supplied cDNA or gDNA.

Germline CDR1 MDHEN, CDR2 SYDVKM. The CDR3 totals 19 residues. Losses at the gene ends were 5 bases for V and 6 bases for J; bases not matched to a gene: 15. Clones were sequenced by immunoSEQ multiplex PCR, and TCRdb holds only the in-frame ones, with some missing. The table lists more than 45,000 clones, approximately 90% of them singletons. The source of this sequence is a woman of 80 years or more with acute or convalescent COVID-19. This sequence joins TRBV28 and TRBJ2-3; 15 bases align to TRBD2. Sequenced material: peripheral blood. CDR3 DNA: TGTGCCAGCAGTCCATGGACTAGCGGGAGGGCCGTAATTGCTGATACGCAGTATTTT. Protein sequence: CASSPWTSGRAVIADTQYF.